The table lists the clone carrying this T cell receptor beta chain with many counts. Its antigen is still unknown. TCRdb ran MiXCR on the multiplex PCR reads and lists one entry per CDR3 protein. Of 150,000 to 250,000 distinct CDR3 sequences in the sample, approximately 33% were seen once. This sample was included in a study of breast tumors, draining lymph nodes, adjacent tissues. Study results and caveats: Tumors had less TCR diversity than lymph nodes, more than nontumor tissue. Data only fit, rather than demonstrated, lymph node origin of most tumor T cells.

Samples came from axillary lymph nodes draining the breast cancer. The receptor's source is a female donor with breast cancer. Some clones in this sample may be carry-over from other donors' samples. Specimen: axillary lymph node tissue.

CDR3 protein: CASSPSGLSDTF. Here the CDR3 DNA reads TGTGCCAGCAGCCCTTCAGGGTTAAGCGACACCTTC. V usage is TRBV11-2 and J usage is TRBJ1-2; tentatively, D is TRBD1 (5 bases). This CDR3 contains 12 residues. Per the germline V gene, CDR1 is SGHAT and CDR2 is FQNNGV. With 5 bases removed from V and 12 bases from J, the gap between germline ends came to 16 bases.